This T cell receptor (beta chain) was recovered during a study of blood T cells in healthy people across ages. Study at large: Per two T cells, template switching captured roughly one barcoded beta molecule.

The junction had 4 bases not matched to a gene; V was cut back by 0 bases and J by 7 bases. CDR1 is SGHVS, CDR2 FQNEAQ, per germline. The length of the CDR3 is 15 residues. Findings and limits, study-wide: PBMCs went unsorted, and a conclusive naive versus antigen-experienced comparison was therefore prevented. The unknown donor CMV status may have confounded expanded clonotype changes.

Details on this clonotype: The target antigen is unknown.

A second PCR of 7 to 11 cycles used a sample-barcoded 5' primer and a J-beta primer mix. All samples yielded 3 million or more CDR3-containing paired-end reads. TCRdb re-called the 5' RACE reads through MiXCR, storing one row per CDR3 protein. The repertoire includes 800,000 to 950,000 distinct CDR3 sequences, around 34% of them detected once, and 10% to 15% sits in the top ten. The clonotype was recovered from a man younger than 35 in good health. The sequenced material came from blood. The chain carries TRBV7-8 and TRBJ2-1; 9 bases are a match to TRBD1. In DNA, the CDR3 is TGTGCCAGCAGCTTAGCCCCGGGACAGGGAAATGAGCAGTTCTTC. Amino acids: CASSLAPGQGNEQFF.